A selection of T cell receptor beta chains follows, all from one sample in a study of beta chain features in type 1 diabetes. Only in-frame clones appear in the TCRdb table, and some are missing; sequencing was by immunoSEQ multiplex PCR. This sample has fewer than 200,000 clones; 10% occur once, and the top ten carry approximately 0.5%. Sequences were obtained from central memory CD4+ T cells from blood. Every receptor here comes from a man aged 25 to 40 with type 1 diabetes. The CDR3 runs from the conserved cysteine through the conserved F or W. A D gene is named only where the DNA matches it firmly. Rows may omit the clone size; those that give it use once, few, many or a size class.

D gene,clone size,V gene,J gene,CDR3 protein,CDR3 DNA
.,.,TRBV28,TRBJ1-2,CASRTNPVYGYTF,TGTGCCAGCCGTACGAACCCGGTCTATGGCTACACCTTC
.,few,TRBV5-1,TRBJ1-2,CASSSDGDYGYTF,TGCGCCAGCAGCTCGGACGGGGACTATGGCTACACCTTC
TRBD1,.,TRBV5-1,TRBJ1-1,CASRPPGTGVRSTEAFF,TGCGCCAGCAGGCCACCCGGGACAGGGGTACGATCCACTGAAGCTTTCTTT
.,.,TRBV7-2,TRBJ2-3,CASRISPGVAFDTQYF,TGTGCCAGCAGGATTTCTCCGGGGGTAGCATTTGATACGCAGTATTTT
TRBD1,few,TRBV11-2,TRBJ2-3,CASSSGQTQYF,TGTGCCAGCAGCTCGGGACAGACGCAGTATTTT
TRBD2,few,TRBV6-6,TRBJ2-3,CASKSGASTDTQYF,TGTGCCAGCAAAAGCGGGGCTAGCACAGATACGCAGTATTTT
.,.,TRBV6-5,TRBJ2-1,CASSYNRLNNEQFF,TGTGCCAGCAGTTACAACAGGCTAAACAATGAGCAGTTCTTC
TRBD2,few,TRBV7-2,TRBJ2-7,CASSSTSGSYEQYF,TGTGCCAGCAGCTCGACTAGCGGGAGTTACGAGCAGTACTTC
TRBD1,.,TRBV27,TRBJ2-7,CASSLVAGTGRNEQYF,TGTGCCAGCAGTTTAGTAGCCGGGACAGGACGAAACGAGCAGTACTTC
TRBD2,.,TRBV28,TRBJ2-7,CASSLAASGRSYEQYF,TGTGCCAGCAGTTTAGCTGCTAGCGGGAGATCCTACGAGCAGTACTTC
.,few,TRBV30,TRBJ2-5,CAWSGVRGETQYF,TGTGCCTGGAGCGGAGTCAGGGGAGAGACCCAGTACTTC
TRBD2,few,TRBV4-2,TRBJ2-7,CASSQVSVAGESYEQYF,TGTGCCAGCAGCCAAGTAAGTGTAGCGGGAGAATCCTACGAGCAGTACTTC
TRBD1,.,TRBV28,TRBJ1-2,CASSLGTASGLDGYTF,TGTGCCAGCAGTCTTGGGACAGCGTCGGGGTTAGATGGCTACACCTTC
.,few,TRBV9,TRBJ2-2,CASSAGTHQTGELFF,TGTGCCAGCAGCGCAGGGACACACCAAACCGGGGAGCTGTTTTTT
.,few,TRBV30,TRBJ1-1,CASLKQGRTEAFF,TGTGCCTCGCTAAAACAGGGTAGGACTGAAGCTTTCTTT
.,.,TRBV19,TRBJ2-3,CASSIASSGSTDTQYF,TGTGCCAGTAGTATAGCATCCAGCGGGAGCACAGATACGCAGTATTTT
TRBD2,.,TRBV10-3,TRBJ2-1,CAISEGLAEYNEQFF,TGTGCCATCAGTGAGGGACTAGCGGAGTACAATGAGCAGTTCTTC
.,few,TRBV29-1,TRBJ2-1,CSVGRGPNNEQFF,TGCAGCGTGGGGCGGGGGCCCAACAATGAGCAGTTCTTC
.,few,TRBV5-1,TRBJ2-5,CASSLLGSQETQYF,TGCGCCAGCAGCTTGCTGGGCAGCCAAGAGACCCAGTACTTC
.,few,TRBV4-2,TRBJ2-7,CASSLERIPSYEQYF,TGTGCCAGCAGCCTGGAGCGGATACCCTCCTACGAGCAGTACTTC
.,few,TRBV5-1,TRBJ2-5,CASSLEGREEQTQYF,TGCGCCAGCAGCTTGGAGGGCAGGGAGGAACAGACCCAGTACTTC
TRBD1,.,TRBV19,TRBJ1-5,CASSTRDRDNQPQHF,TGTGCCAGCAGTACCCGGGACAGAGATAATCAGCCCCAGCATTTT
TRBD2,few,TRBV9,TRBJ2-3,CASSVAGLAENTDTQYF,TGTGCCAGCAGCGTAGCCGGACTAGCCGAAAACACAGATACGCAGTATTTT
.,.,TRBV4-2,TRBJ2-3,CASSQVSAMGTDTQYF,TGTGCCAGCAGCCAGGTCTCAGCGATGGGCACAGATACGCAGTATTTT
TRBD1,.,TRBV19,TRBJ1-2,CASSAGTAYTF,TGTGCCAGTAGTGCCGGGACAGCATACACCTTC
TRBD2,few,TRBV4-3,TRBJ2-3,CASSQASRASGEGRTDTQYF,TGCGCCAGCAGCCAAGCTTCTAGGGCTAGCGGGGAGGGCCGCACAGATACGCAGTATTTT
TRBD1,.,TRBV10-3,TRBJ1-1,CAILGQGTEAFF,TGTGCCATTTTAGGACAGGGCACTGAAGCTTTCTTT
.,.,TRBV15,TRBJ2-5,CATSRGGLQETQYF,TGTGCCACCAGCAGAGGTGGACTACAAGAGACCCAGTACTTC
TRBD2,few,TRBV5-1,TRBJ2-7,CASSSSGFSYEQYF,TGCGCCAGCAGCTCTAGCGGGTTCTCCTACGAGCAGTACTTC
TRBD2,.,TRBV2,TRBJ2-1,CASSEDAGVADEQFF,TGTGCCAGCAGTGAAGACGCGGGAGTGGCCGATGAGCAGTTCTTC
.,few,TRBV6-6,TRBJ1-2,CASSHFGGGTF,.
.,.,TRBV28,TRBJ1-2,CASSSQGRGYGYTF,TGTGCCAGCAGTTCACAGGGTCGCGGCTATGGCTACACCTTC
.,few,TRBV27,TRBJ1-1,CASSAHGVMNTEAFF,TGTGCCAGCAGCGCACACGGAGTCATGAACACTGAAGCTTTCTTT
.,few,TRBV2,TRBJ2-1,CASRPGRAGEQFF,TGTGCCAGCAGGCCAGGGCGAGCTGGTGAGCAGTTCTTC
TRBD2,few,TRBV5-6,TRBJ2-3,CASSLSAGVSDTQYF,TGTGCCAGCAGCTTGTCAGCGGGAGTGTCAGATACGCAGTATTTT
TRBD1,.,TRBV19,TRBJ1-1,CASRTGMNTEAFF,TGTGCCAGCAGGACAGGGATGAACACTGAAGCTTTCTTT
.,.,TRBV7-9,TRBJ1-2,CASSLAWGPGGGYTF,TGTGCCAGCAGCTTAGCTTGGGGCCCTGGTGGTGGCTACACCTTC
.,.,TRBV4-3,TRBJ2-1,CASSQSPGVSDEQFF,TGCGCCAGCAGCCAATCACCCGGAGTGTCGGATGAGCAGTTCTTC
.,few,TRBV27,TRBJ2-1,CASSERYNEQFF,TGTGCCAGCAGTGAGCGGTACAATGAGCAGTTCTTC
.,few,TRBV28,TRBJ2-5,CASSLSGMRFQETQYF,TGTGCCAGCAGTTTATCCGGGATGCGGTTCCAAGAGACCCAGTACTTC
.,few,TRBV14,TRBJ1-1,CASSLGQSYTEAFF,TGTGCCAGCAGCCTAGGACAGTCCTACACTGAAGCTTTCTTT
TRBD2,few,TRBV14,TRBJ2-7,CASSQEVAGVNEQYF,TGTGCCAGCAGCCAAGAGGTAGCGGGAGTCAACGAGCAGTACTTC
.,.,TRBV28,TRBJ2-3,CASSLQGMIGADTQYF,TGTGCCAGCAGCCTACAGGGTATGATAGGGGCAGATACGCAGTATTTT
.,.,TRBV6-6,TRBJ2-7,CASALSTYEQYF,TGTGCCAGCGCACTTTCTACCTACGAGCAGTACTTC
TRBD1,few,TRBV28,TRBJ2-7,CASSLFRGYEQYF,TGTGCCAGCAGTTTATTCAGGGGGTACGAGCAGTACTTC
.,few,TRBV18,TRBJ2-2,CASSTGLNTGELFF,TGTGCCAGCTCAACGGGACTGAACACCGGGGAGCTGTTTTTT
.,.,TRBV19,TRBJ1-5,CASGTGLERPQHF,TGTGCCAGCGGAACCGGCCTTGAGCGGCCCCAGCATTTT
.,.,TRBV5-1,TRBJ2-5,CASSSLGTAQETQYF,TGCGCCAGCAGCAGCTTGGGTACAGCTCAAGAGACCCAGTACTTC
TRBD2,many,TRBV27,TRBJ2-3,CASSLAGGGSTDTQYF,TGTGCCAGCAGTTTAGCGGGAGGCGGGAGCACAGATACGCAGTATTTT
.,.,TRBV28,TRBJ1-1,CASSLRKNTEAFF,TGTGCCAGCAGTTTGAGGAAGAACACTGAAGCTTTCTTT
.,few,TRBV9,TRBJ2-2,CASGGHPTNTGELFF,TGTGCCAGCGGAGGGCACCCAACGAACACCGGGGAGCTGTTTTTT
.,.,TRBV28,TRBJ1-1,CASSRQDHWNTEAFF,TGTGCCAGCAGCCGACAGGATCACTGGAACACTGAAGCTTTCTTT
.,.,TRBV6-5,TRBJ1-4,CASRLSTGSNEKLFF,TGTGCCAGCAGACTATCCACAGGGTCTAATGAAAAACTGTTTTTT
TRBD2,.,TRBV5-1,TRBJ2-5,CASTTSGGQETQYF,TGCGCCAGCACGACTAGCGGGGGACAAGAGACCCAGTACTTC
TRBD2,few,TRBV28,TRBJ2-1,CASSSTSVGYNEQFF,TGTGCCAGCAGTTCCACTAGCGTCGGCTACAATGAGCAGTTCTTC
.,few,TRBV7-9,TRBJ2-7,CASSSLTGTYYEQYF,TGTGCCAGCAGCTCTCTCACAGGGACATACTACGAGCAGTACTTC
.,few,TRBV15,TRBJ1-3,CATSSLQGNTIYF,TGTGCCACCAGCAGTCTGCAGGGAAACACCATATATTTT